The 11 T cell receptor beta chains presented below share a single source sample, sequenced in a study of blood T cell repertoires in COVID-19. Some clones are missing from TCRdb's copy, which holds only in-frame ones; the method was immunoSEQ multiplex PCR. The data contain 84,000 or so clones, roughly 80% of them seen just once; the ten biggest clones take up 7.5% to 10%. Sequenced input: peripheral blood. These receptors came from a human donor in a cohort sampled during active COVID-19.

This clone was detected only a few times. The J gene is TRBJ2-7, the V gene TRBV5-4, with 9 bases identical to TRBD1. Germline CDR1 reads SGHNT; CDR2 reads YYREEE (reference sequence). V lost 4 bases, J lost 4 bases, and 6 bases stayed unmatched. This CDR3 spans 14 amino acids. The DNA of the CDR3 is TGTGCCAGCAGCCGGGGACAGGGCCCGTACGAGCAGTACTTC. Translated, it gives CASSRGQGPYEQYF. The full variable domain, rest sourced from reference TRBV5-4 and TRBJ2-7, is ETGVTQSPTHLIKTRGQQVTLRCSSQSGHNTVSWYQQALGQGPQFIFQYYREEENGRGNFPPRFSGLQFPNYSSELNVNALELDDSALYLCASSRGQGPYEQYFGPGTRLTVT.

The chain recombines TRBV27 with TRBJ1-5; 7 positions agree with TRBD1. From germline, CDR1 is MNHEY and CDR2 SMNVEV (reference sequence). V lost 3 bases and J lost 2; bases outside the gene matches: 13. The CDR3 totals 18 residues. The chain's CDR3 is CASSFRATGVGGNQPQHF. CDR3 bases: TGTGCCAGCAGTTTTAGGGCTACAGGGGTGGGTGGCAATCAGCCCCAGCATTTT.

This clone was counted once. In nucleotides, the CDR3 is TGTGCCAGCAGCCCTAGGGACAGAGCCTACGAGCAGTACTTC. Translating gives CASSPRDRAYEQYF. The chain combines TRBV3-1 (or the pseudogene TRBV3-2) with TRBJ2-7; TRBD1 aligns across 7 bases. V trimming: 4 bases; J trimming: 2 bases; junction bases outside the gene matches: 5. Germline V gives CDR1 LGHDT, CDR2 YNNKEL (reference sequence). This CDR3 is built from 14 residues.

The chain has TRBV14 and TRBJ2-3; the match to TRBD2 covers 9 bases. This CDR3 is 17 amino acids long. Trimming at V came to 0 bases and at J to 2 bases, leaving 6 bases not matched to a gene. The germline CDR1 and CDR2 sequences are SGHDN and FVKESK. CDR3 sequence: CASSQEASGALTDTQYF. In nucleotides, the CDR3 is TGTGCCAGCAGCCAAGAAGCTAGCGGGGCCCTCACAGATACGCAGTATTTT.

The genes are TRBV6-5 and TRBJ1-6; D gene uncertain. V was pared by 4 bases and J by 7 bases, with 17 bases between. Per germline, CDR1 MNHEY and CDR2 SVGAGI. CDR3 length: 16 residues. CDR3 loop: CASSFLVGGYNSPLHF. The CDR3 coding sequence is TGTGCCAGCAGTTTCCTCGTTGGAGGGTACAATTCACCCCTCCACTTT.

As concerns this clone: One end of the junction fails to match germline, which may point to a read error. The V and J genes are TRBV6-2 or TRBV6-3 and TRBJ2-5; maybe TRBD2 (6 bases). Germline values: CDR1 MNHEY, CDR2 SVGEGT. The CDR3 has 16 residues. CDR3 in amino acids: CTSSQLGGAYQETQYF. CDR3 coding DNA: TGTACCAGCAGTCAGCTTGGCGGGGCGTACCAAGAGACCCAGTACTTC.

The sample holds a few counts of this clone. V usage is TRBV5-1 and J usage is TRBJ2-7, with D unresolved. Germline V lookup: CDR1 SGHRS, CDR2 YFSETQ. Deletions cut 10 bases from V and 5 bases from J, with 7 bases between. The CDR3 spans 9 residues. The CDR3 protein is CAARHEQYF. The CDR3 DNA is TGCGCCGCCAGGCACGAGCAGTACTTC.

There are a few counts of this clone. The chain employs TRBV18 and TRBJ2-7; TRBD1 aligns across 11 bases. CDR3 length: 15 residues. Germline CDR1 is KGHSH and CDR2 is LQKENI. After removal of 2 bases from V and 3 bases from J, the junction contained 3 bases not matched to a gene. The CDR3 DNA reads TGTGCCAGCTCACCAGGACAGGGGGCCGTCTACGAGCAGTACTTC. It encodes CASSPGQGAVYEQYF.

The chain recombines TRBV7-6 with TRBJ1-6; D may be TRBD1 (6 bases). V was clipped by 5 bases and J by 6 bases, with 14 bases between them. In germline, CDR1 is SGHVS, CDR2 FNYEAQ. The CDR3 is made up of 15 amino acids. The CDR3 is CASSPLGHTNSPLHF. The CDR3 DNA reads TGTGCCAGCAGCCCTCTGGGACACACTAATTCACCCCTCCACTTT.

CDR3 DNA sequence: TGCGCCAGCAGCCAAGACACCGGGACAGGGGTTGGCTACACCTTC. Amino acids: CASSQDTGTGVGYTF. The chain uses TRBV4-1 and TRBJ1-2; 10 bases are shared with TRBD1. The CDR3 spans 15 residues. V was pared by 0 bases and J by 7 bases, with 5 bases of the junction left unmatched. Germline CDR1 MGHRA, CDR2 YSYEKL.

This clone has at least ten counts. The V and J genes are TRBV28 and TRBJ1-4; TRBD1 aligns across 10 bases. There are 16 residues in the CDR3. The V gene's germline CDR1 is MDHEN and CDR2 SYDVKM. J was trimmed by 0 bases and V by 2 bases; bases with no gene match: 0. The CDR3 nucleotides read TGTGCCAGCAGTTTAGGACAGGGGGCAACTAATGAAAAACTGTTTTTT. This sequence encodes CASSLGQGATNEKLFF. The full variable domain, in which reference TRBV28 and TRBJ1-4 provide the parts outside the CDR3, is DVKVTQSSRYLVKRTGEKVFLECVQDMDHENMFWYRQDPGLGLRLIYFSYDVKMKEKGDIPEGYSVSREKKERFSLILESASTNQTSMYLCASSLGQGATNEKLFFGSGTQLSVL.